This record covers a single T cell receptor beta chain. It was version v3.0 of the immunoSEQ assay that was run at survey level. Some clones are missing from TCRdb's copy, which holds only in-frame ones; the method was immunoSEQ multiplex PCR. The sample yields around 25,000 clones, roughly 96% seen once. Germline CDR1 SGHDN, CDR2 FVKESK. The V end lost 1 base, the J end lost 0 bases, and 9 bases lay between the germline ends. The CDR3 runs 16 residues. This entry comes from a study of long-term antiretroviral therapy in people with HIV. The V and J genes are TRBV14 and TRBJ1-4, with D uncertain. This TCR was recovered from a woman aged 45-65 years with HIV. The source was unsorted PBMCs, collected about 5 years after starting antiretroviral therapy. The CDR3 region has the DNA TGTGCCAGCAGCCAAGGGGTGGGAGCAACTAATGAAAAACTGTTTTTT. It yields the protein CASSQGVGATNEKLFF.